The rows below give T cell receptor beta chains drawn from one sample of a study of cytomegalovirus exposure and HLA in healthy donors. The method was immunoSEQ multiplex PCR; TCRdb's version includes in-frame clones alone and lacks a portion of them. The sample lists 150,000 or so clones; 80% to 90% were seen once. Sequences were obtained from PBMCs. The receptors derive from a man between 18 and 29 years old in good health and CMV-seropositive. Each CDR3 is given with its conserved first and last residue. The D gene is left open where the match is weak. Clone size is not always given. Where it is, it says once, few, many or a class for expanded clones.

abundance	d_gene	v_gene	j_gene	CDR3aa	CDR3nt
-	TRBD2	TRBV5-8	TRBJ2-1	CASSFRGENNNEQFF	TGTGCCAGCAGCTTCCGGGGGGAAAACAACAATGAGCAGTTCTTC
once	TRBD2	TRBV7-9	TRBJ2-2	CASSPSGAGTGELFF	TGTGCCAGCAGCCCTAGCGGGGCCGGGACCGGGGAGCTGTTTTTT
-	-	TRBV15	TRBJ2-1	CATSRDLGQSEQFF	TGTGCCACCAGCAGAGATCTCGGACAGAGTGAGCAGTTCTTC
few	-	TRBV5-1	TRBJ1-2	CASSLGGGYTF	TGCGCCAGCAGCTTGGGGGGCGGCTACACCTTC
few	TRBD1	TRBV5-1	TRBJ1-5	CASSMWTGTNQPQHF	TGCGCCAGCAGCATGTGGACAGGGACCAATCAGCCCCAGCATTTT
-	-	TRBV4-1	TRBJ2-7	CASSQGGSSYEQYF	TGCGCCAGCAGCCAAGGCGGCAGCTCCTACGAGCAGTACTTC
-	TRBD2	TRBV4-3	TRBJ2-2	CASSHVLAGGTGELFF	TGCGCCAGCAGCCATGTACTAGCGGGGGGGACCGGGGAGCTGTTTTTT
-	-	TRBV1	TRBJ1-5	CTSSQDGGSNQPQHF	TGCACCAGCAGCCAAGATGGGGGCAGCAATCAGCCCCAGCATTTT
once	TRBD1	TRBV10-2	TRBJ1-2	CASSPAGQGSGYTF	TGCGCCAGCAGCCCTGCCGGACAGGGGAGTGGCTACACCTTC
-	TRBD2	TRBV7-2	TRBJ2-1	CASSSKISGGGYNEQFF	TGTGCCAGCAGTTCTAAAATTAGCGGGGGAGGCTACAATGAGCAGTTCTTC
-	-	TRBV5-4	TRBJ1-4	CASSLQTGVNEKLFF	TGTGCCAGCAGCTTACAGACAGGTGTGAATGAAAAACTGTTTTTT
-	-	TRBV5-1	TRBJ1-2	CASSLGRDKGYTF	TGCGCCAGCAGCTTGGGTCGGGACAAAGGCTACACCTTC
-	TRBD2	TRBV12-5	TRBJ2-2	CASRAGVTGELFF	TGTGCTAGTCGAGCGGGGGTGACCGGGGAGCTGTTTTTT
-	-	TRBV5-1	TRBJ2-5	CASRSRTSETQYF	TGCGCCAGCAGATCTAGGACTTCAGAGACCCAGTACTTC
-	-	TRBV7-9	TRBJ2-7	CASSSIYEQYF	TGTGCCAGCAGCTCCATCTACGAGCAGTACTTC
-	TRBD1	TRBV6-5	TRBJ1-5	CASSPGQGGQPQHF	TGTGCCAGCAGCCCTGGACAGGGTGGGCAGCCCCAGCATTTT
-	TRBD2	TRBV9	TRBJ2-7	CASSPSGSQPSYEQYF	TGTGCCAGCAGCCCTAGCGGGTCCCAACCTTCCTACGAGCAGTACTTC
-	-	TRBV6-1	TRBJ1-2	CASKFREGVSYGYTF	TGTGCCAGCAAGTTCAGGGAGGGGGTAAGCTATGGCTACACCTTC
-	TRBD2	TRBV11-3	TRBJ2-1	CASSGSGGPYNEQFF	TGTGCCAGCAGCGGTAGCGGGGGGCCCTACAATGAGCAGTTCTTC
-	TRBD2	TRBV7-3	TRBJ2-5	CASSSPGLVGQETQYF	TGTGCCAGCAGCTCCCCGGGACTAGTGGGCCAAGAGACCCAGTACTTC
-	TRBD1	TRBV19	TRBJ1-4	CASSPRQGRIGFEKLFF	TGTGCCAGTAGTCCACGACAGGGTCGGATTGGGTTTGAAAAACTGTTTTTT
-	-	TRBV19	TRBJ2-7	CASRDTSYEQYF	TGTGCCAGTAGGGACACCTCCTACGAGCAGTACTTC
-	TRBD2	TRBV6-6	TRBJ2-5	CASSLLAGGETQYF	TGTGCCAGCAGTCTCCTAGCGGGGGGTGAGACCCAGTACTTC
-	TRBD1	TRBV5-1	TRBJ1-5	CATSPRPHRGQGNQPQHF	TGCGCCACCAGTCCACGACCCCACAGGGGGCAGGGCAATCAGCCCCAGCATTTT
-	-	TRBV10-1	TRBJ1-4	CASSDGVYTTNEKLFF	TGCGCCAGCAGTGACGGGGTATATACAACTAATGAAAAACTGTTTTTT
-	-	TRBV7-2	TRBJ2-7	CASSPGSLGWQYF	TGTGCCAGCAGCCCTGGTAGCCTGGGTTGGCAGTACTTC
-	-	TRBV7-2	TRBJ2-5	CASSLIRTVQETQYF	TGTGCCAGCAGCTTAATCCGGACAGTCCAAGAGACCCAGTACTTC
-	-	TRBV27	TRBJ1-4	CASSAGVKLFF	TGTGCCAGCAGTGCCGGGGTAAAACTGTTTTTT
-	TRBD1	TRBV2	TRBJ2-3	CASSVRQGRTDTQYF	TGTGCCAGCAGTGTACGACAGGGCCGCACAGATACGCAGTATTTT